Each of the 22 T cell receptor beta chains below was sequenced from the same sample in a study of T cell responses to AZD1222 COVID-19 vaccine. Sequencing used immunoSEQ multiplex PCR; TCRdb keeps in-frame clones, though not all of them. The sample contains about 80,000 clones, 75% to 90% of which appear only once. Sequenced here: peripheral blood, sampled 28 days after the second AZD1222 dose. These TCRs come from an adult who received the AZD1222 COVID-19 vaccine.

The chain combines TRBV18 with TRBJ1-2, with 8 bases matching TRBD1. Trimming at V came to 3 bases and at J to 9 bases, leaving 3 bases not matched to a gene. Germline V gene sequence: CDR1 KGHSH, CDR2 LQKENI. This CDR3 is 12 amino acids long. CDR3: CASSPDRDRYTF. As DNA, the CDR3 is TGTGCCAGCTCACCGGACAGGGATCGCTACACCTTC.

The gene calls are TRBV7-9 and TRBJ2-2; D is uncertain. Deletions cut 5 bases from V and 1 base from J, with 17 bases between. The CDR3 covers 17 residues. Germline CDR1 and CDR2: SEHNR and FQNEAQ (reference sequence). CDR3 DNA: TGTGCCAGCAGCCGATCCCGGGCGGCTGTGAACACCGGGGAGCTGTTTTTT. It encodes CASSRSRAAVNTGELFF.

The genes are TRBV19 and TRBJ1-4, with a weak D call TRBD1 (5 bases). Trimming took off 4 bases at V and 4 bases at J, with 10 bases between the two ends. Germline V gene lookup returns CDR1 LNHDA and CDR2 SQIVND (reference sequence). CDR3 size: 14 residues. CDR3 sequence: CASSKRGGNEKLFF. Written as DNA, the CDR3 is TGTGCCAGTAGTAAGCGCGGGGGTAATGAAAAACTGTTTTTT. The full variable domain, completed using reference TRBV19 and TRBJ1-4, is DGGITQSPKYLFRKEGQNVTLSCEQNLNHDAMYWYRQDPGQGLRLIYYSQIVNDFQKGDIAEGYSVSREKKESFPLTVTSAQKNPTAFYLCASSKRGGNEKLFFGSGTQLSVL.

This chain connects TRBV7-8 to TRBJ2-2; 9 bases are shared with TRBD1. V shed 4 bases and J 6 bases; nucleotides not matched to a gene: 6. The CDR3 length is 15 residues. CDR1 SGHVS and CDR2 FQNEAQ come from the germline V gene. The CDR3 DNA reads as TGTGCCAGCAGCTCCGGGACAGGGCGGGCCGGGGAGCTGTTTTTT. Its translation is CASSSGTGRAGELFF.

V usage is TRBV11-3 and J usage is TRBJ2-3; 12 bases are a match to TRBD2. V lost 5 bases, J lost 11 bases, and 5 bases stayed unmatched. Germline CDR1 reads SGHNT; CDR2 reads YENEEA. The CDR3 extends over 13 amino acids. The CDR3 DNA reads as TGTGCCAGCAGCCTCGCGACTAGCGGGGGGCAGTATTTT. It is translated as CASSLATSGGQYF. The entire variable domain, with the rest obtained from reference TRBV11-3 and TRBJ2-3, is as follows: EAGVVQSPRYKIIEKKQPVAFWCNPISGHNTLYWYLQNLGQGPELLIRYENEEAVDDSQLPKDRFSAERLKGVDSTLKIQPAELGDSAVYLCASSLATSGGQYFGPGTRLTVL.

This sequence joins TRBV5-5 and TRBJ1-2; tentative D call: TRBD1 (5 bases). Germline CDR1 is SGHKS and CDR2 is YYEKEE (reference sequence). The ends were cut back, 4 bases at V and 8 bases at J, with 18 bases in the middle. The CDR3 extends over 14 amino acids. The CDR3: CASSPSGRPGGYTF. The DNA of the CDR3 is TGTGCCAGCAGCCCATCGGGGCGGCCGGGAGGCTACACCTTC.

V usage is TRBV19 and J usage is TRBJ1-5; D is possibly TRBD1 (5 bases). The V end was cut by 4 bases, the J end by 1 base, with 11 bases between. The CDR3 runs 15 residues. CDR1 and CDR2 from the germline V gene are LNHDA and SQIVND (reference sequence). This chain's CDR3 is CASSTTPGSNQPQHF. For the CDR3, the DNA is TGTGCCAGTAGTACGACCCCAGGGAGCAATCAGCCCCAGCATTTT.

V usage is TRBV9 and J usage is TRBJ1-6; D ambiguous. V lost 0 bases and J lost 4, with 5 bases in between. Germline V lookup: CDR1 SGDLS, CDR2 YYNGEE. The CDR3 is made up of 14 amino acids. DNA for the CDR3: TGTGCCAGCAGCGTAGAGGCGTATAATTCACCCCTCCACTTT. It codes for CASSVEAYNSPLHF.

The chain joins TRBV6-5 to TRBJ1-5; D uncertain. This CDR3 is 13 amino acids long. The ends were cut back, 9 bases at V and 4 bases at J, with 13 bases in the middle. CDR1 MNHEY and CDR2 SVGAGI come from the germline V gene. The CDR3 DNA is TGTGCCAGTACTTTAGGCAGAAATCAGCCCCAGCATTTT. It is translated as CASTLGRNQPQHF.

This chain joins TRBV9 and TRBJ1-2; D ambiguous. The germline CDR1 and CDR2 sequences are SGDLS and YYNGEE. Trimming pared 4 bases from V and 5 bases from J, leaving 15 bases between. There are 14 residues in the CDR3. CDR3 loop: CASSPSGNLYGYTF. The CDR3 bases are TGTGCCAGCAGCCCCAGTGGAAACTTATATGGCTACACCTTC. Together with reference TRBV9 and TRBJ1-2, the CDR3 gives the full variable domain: DSGVTQTPKHLITATGQRVTLRCSPRSGDLSVYWYQQSLDQGLQFLIQYYNGEERAKGNILERFSAQQFPDLHSELNLSSLELGDSALYFCASSPSGNLYGYTFGSGTRLTVV.

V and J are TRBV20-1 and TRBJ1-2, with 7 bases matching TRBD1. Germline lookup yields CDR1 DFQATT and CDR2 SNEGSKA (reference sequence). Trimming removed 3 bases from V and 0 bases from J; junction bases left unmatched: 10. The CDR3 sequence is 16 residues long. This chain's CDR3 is CSASSSTQGANYGYTF. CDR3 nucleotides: TGCAGTGCTAGTAGCTCCACGCAGGGGGCTAACTATGGCTACACCTTC.

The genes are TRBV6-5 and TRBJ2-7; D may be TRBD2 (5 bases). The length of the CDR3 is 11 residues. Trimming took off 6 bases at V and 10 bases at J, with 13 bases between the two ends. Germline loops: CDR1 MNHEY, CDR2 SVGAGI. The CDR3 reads CASSTQEVQYF. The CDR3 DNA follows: TGTGCCAGCAGCACCCAGGAGGTACAGTACTTC.

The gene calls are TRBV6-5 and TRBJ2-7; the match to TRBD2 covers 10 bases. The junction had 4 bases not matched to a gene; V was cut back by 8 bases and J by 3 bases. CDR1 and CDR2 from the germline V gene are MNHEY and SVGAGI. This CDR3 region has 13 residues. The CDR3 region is CASLAGADYEQYF. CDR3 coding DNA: TGTGCCAGCCTAGCGGGGGCCGACTACGAGCAGTACTTC.

The CDR3 loop is CATSREWGSTNYGYTF. The CDR3 coding sequence is TGTGCCACCAGCAGAGAGTGGGGCAGTACTAACTATGGCTACACCTTC. The V call is TRBV15, the J call TRBJ1-2; possible D gene TRBD1, 5 bases. This CDR3 spans 16 amino acids. V was pared by 0 bases and J by 0 bases, with 11 bases between. CDR1 is LNHNV and CDR2 is YYDKDF in the germline V gene (reference sequence).

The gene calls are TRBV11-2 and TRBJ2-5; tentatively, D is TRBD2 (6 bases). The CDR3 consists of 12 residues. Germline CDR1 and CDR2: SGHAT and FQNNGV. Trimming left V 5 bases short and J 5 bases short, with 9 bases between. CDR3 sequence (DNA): TGTGCCAGCAGCGCCGGGAGCGAGACCCAGTACTTC. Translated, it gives CASSAGSETQYF.

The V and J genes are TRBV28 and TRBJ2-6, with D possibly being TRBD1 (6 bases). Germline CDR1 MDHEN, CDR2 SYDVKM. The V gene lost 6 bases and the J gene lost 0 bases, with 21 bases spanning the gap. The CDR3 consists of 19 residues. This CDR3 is CASSRDKGQPRSGANVLTF. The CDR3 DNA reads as TGTGCCAGCAGCCGGGACAAAGGACAACCGCGCTCTGGGGCCAACGTCCTGACTTTC.

The CDR3 bases are TGTGCCAGCAGTTTTTCAGGGGATGAGCAGTTCTTC. Protein product: CASSFSGDEQFF. This chain connects TRBV12-3 or TRBV12-4 to TRBJ2-1, with a weak D call TRBD1 (6 bases). This CDR3 comprises 12 residues. V was shortened by 3 bases and J by 8 bases, with 8 bases between the two germline ends.

CDR3 nucleotides: TGTGCCAGCGGGGAGGGGACTAGCTCCTACGAGCAGTACTTC. Translated, it gives CASGEGTSSYEQYF. The chain employs TRBV6-5 and TRBJ2-7; the match to TRBD2 covers 8 bases. After removal of 8 bases from V and 0 bases from J, the junction contained 6 bases not matched to a gene. Germline lookup yields CDR1 MNHEY and CDR2 SVGAGI. This CDR3 has 14 amino acids.

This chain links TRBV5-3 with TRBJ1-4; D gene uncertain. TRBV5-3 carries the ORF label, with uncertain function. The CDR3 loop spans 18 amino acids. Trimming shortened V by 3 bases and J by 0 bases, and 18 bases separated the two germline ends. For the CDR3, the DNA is TGTGCCAGAAGCTGCTTACAGAGGAGGAAAGCAACTAATGAAAAACTGTTTTTT. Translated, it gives CARSCLQRRKATNEKLFF.

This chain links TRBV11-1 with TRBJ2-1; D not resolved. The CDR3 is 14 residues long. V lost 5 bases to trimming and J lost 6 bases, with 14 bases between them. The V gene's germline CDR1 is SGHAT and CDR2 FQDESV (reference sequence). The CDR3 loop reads CASSPGLYGNEQFF. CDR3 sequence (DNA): TGTGCCAGCAGCCCGGGCCTCTACGGCAATGAGCAGTTCTTC.

CDR3 residues: CASSNGGEQFF. CDR3 sequence (DNA): TGTGCCAGCAGTAACGGGGGTGAGCAGTTCTTC. This chain connects TRBV27 to TRBJ2-1; TRBD2 is a possible D gene (6 bases). V lost 5 bases, J lost 9 bases, and 8 bases lay in between. The CDR3 is 11 residues long. Germline loops: CDR1 MNHEY, CDR2 SMNVEV (reference sequence).

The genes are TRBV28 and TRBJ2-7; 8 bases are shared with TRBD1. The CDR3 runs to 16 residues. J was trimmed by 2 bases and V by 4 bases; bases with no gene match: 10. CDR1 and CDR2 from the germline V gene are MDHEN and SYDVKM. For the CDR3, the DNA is TGTGCCAGCAGTTCCGCCGCTGGACAGGGACCCTACGAGCAGTACTTC. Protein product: CASSSAAGQGPYEQYF.